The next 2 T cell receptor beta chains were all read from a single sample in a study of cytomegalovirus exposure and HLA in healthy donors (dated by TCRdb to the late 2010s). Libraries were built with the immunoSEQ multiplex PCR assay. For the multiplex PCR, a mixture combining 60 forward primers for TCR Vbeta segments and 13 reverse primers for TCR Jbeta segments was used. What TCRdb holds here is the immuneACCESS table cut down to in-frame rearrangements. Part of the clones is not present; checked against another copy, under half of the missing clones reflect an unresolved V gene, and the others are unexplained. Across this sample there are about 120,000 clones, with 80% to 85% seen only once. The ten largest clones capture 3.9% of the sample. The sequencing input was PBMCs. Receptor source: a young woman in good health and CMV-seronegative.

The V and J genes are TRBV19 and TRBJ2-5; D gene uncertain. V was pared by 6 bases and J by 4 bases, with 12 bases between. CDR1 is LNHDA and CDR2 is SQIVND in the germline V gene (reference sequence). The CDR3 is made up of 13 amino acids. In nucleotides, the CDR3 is TGTGCCAGTAGCCAAGACACTTCAGAGACCCAGTACTTC. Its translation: CASSQDTSETQYF.

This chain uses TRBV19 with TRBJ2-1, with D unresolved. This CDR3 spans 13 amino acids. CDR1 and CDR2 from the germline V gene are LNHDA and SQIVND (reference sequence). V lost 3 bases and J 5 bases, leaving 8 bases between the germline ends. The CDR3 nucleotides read TGTGCCAGTAGTATGGCCGTCGACAATGAGCAGTTCTTC. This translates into CASSMAVDNEQFF. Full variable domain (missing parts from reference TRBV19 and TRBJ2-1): DGGITQSPKYLFRKEGQNVTLSCEQNLNHDAMYWYRQDPGQGLRLIYYSQIVNDFQKGDIAEGYSVSREKKESFPLTVTSAQKNPTAFYLCASSMAVDNEQFFGPGTRLTVL.